This passage covers 8 T cell receptor beta chains from one sample sequenced in a study of cytomegalovirus exposure and HLA in healthy donors. Using immunoSEQ multiplex PCR, the repertoire was profiled, and TCRdb retains in-frame clones only, with some absent. Of about 360,000 clones listed, roughly 88% are singletons. Sequenced material: PBMCs. The receptors derive from a woman under 30 in good health and CMV-seronegative.

The V gene is TRBV5-1, the J gene TRBJ2-1; 15 bases agree with TRBD2. This CDR3 region has 18 residues. J lost 2 bases, V lost 3 bases, and 6 bases had no gene match. Germline-derived CDR1 and CDR2 are SGHRS and YFSETQ. The CDR3, as DNA: TGCGCCAGCAGCTACGGGACTAGCGGGAGGATAACCTACAATGAGCAGTTCTTC. Amino acids: CASSYGTSGRITYNEQFF.

The genes are TRBV7-3 and TRBJ1-2; D not certain. This CDR3 comprises 13 residues. Germline V lookup: CDR1 SGHTA, CDR2 FQGTGA. V lost 1 base, J lost 5 bases, and 8 bases lay in between. CDR3 residues: CASSLKAGYGYTF. DNA of the CDR3: TGTGCCAGCAGCTTAAAGGCAGGATATGGCTACACCTTC.

This chain links TRBV28 with TRBJ2-7, with D possibly being TRBD1 (5 bases). The V gene's germline CDR1 is MDHEN and CDR2 SYDVKM. The V end lost 7 bases, the J end lost 6 bases, and 16 bases lay between the germline ends. CDR3 length equals 13 residues. DNA of the CDR3: TGTGCCAGCACCCTTACAGGTGTCTCCGAGCAGTACTTC. Protein product: CASTLTGVSEQYF. Looking up the rest from reference TRBV28 and TRBJ2-7 gives the full variable domain: DVKVTQSSRYLVKRTGEKVFLECVQDMDHENMFWYRQDPGLGLRLIYFSYDVKMKEKGDIPEGYSVSREKKERFSLILESASTNQTSMYLCASTLTGVSEQYFGPGTRLTVT.

This chain connects TRBV6-6 to TRBJ1-5; unclear D gene. CDR1 and CDR2 from the germline V gene are MNHNY and SVGAGI (reference sequence). CDR3 size: 11 residues. V was trimmed by 5 bases and J by 11 bases, leaving 10 bases between them. CDR3 sequence: CASSQAGSQHF. CDR3 nucleotide sequence: TGTGCCAGCAGTCAGGCGGGGTCCCAGCATTTT.

CDR3: CAPRGFTGELFF. CDR3 nucleotides: TGTGCCCCTAGGGGTTTCACCGGGGAGCTGTTTTTT. This chain joins TRBV7-3 and TRBJ2-2; D is possibly TRBD1 (5 bases). The germline V gene has CDR1 SGHTA and CDR2 FQGTGA. The CDR3 sequence is 12 residues long. V dropped 11 bases and J dropped 4 bases, with 11 bases sitting between them.

The V and J genes are TRBV5-1 and TRBJ2-5; 10 positions match TRBD2. CDR1 and CDR2 from the germline V gene are SGHRS and YFSETQ. The CDR3 spans 14 residues. The trim removed 0 bases at V and 7 bases at J, leaving 3 bases unmatched. The CDR3 protein is CASSLVSSGRTQYF. Here the CDR3 DNA reads TGCGCCAGCAGCTTGGTGTCTAGCGGGAGGACCCAGTACTTC.

The chain uses TRBV27 and TRBJ2-1; 9 bases match TRBD1. The germline CDR1 and CDR2 sequences are MNHEY and SMNVEV (reference sequence). The CDR3 extends over 15 amino acids. The ends lost 2 bases at V and 5 bases at J; junction bases unmatched: 4. CDR3 nucleotide sequence: TGTGCCAGCAGTTTAGGGACAGGGCCACACAATGAGCAGTTCTTC. It is translated as CASSLGTGPHNEQFF.

This clone was seen only once. The J gene is TRBJ1-4, the V gene TRBV5-1, with a weak D call TRBD1 (5 bases). Germline lookup yields CDR1 SGHRS and CDR2 YFSETQ. V lost 0 bases to trimming and J lost 3 bases, with 12 bases between them. The CDR3 sequence is 16 residues long. CDR3 protein: CASSLDLGGSNEKLFF. The CDR3 nucleotides read TGCGCCAGCAGCTTGGACTTGGGGGGGTCTAATGAAAAACTGTTTTTT.